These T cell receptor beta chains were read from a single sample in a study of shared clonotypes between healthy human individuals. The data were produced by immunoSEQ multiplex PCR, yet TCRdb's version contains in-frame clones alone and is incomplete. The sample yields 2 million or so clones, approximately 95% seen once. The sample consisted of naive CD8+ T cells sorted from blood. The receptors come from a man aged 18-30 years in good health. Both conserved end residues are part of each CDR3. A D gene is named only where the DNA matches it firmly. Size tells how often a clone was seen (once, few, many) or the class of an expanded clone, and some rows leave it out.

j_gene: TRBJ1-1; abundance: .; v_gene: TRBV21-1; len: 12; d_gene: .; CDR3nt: TGTGCCAGCAGCCGCCCCGGGGCTGAAGCTTTCTTT; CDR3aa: CASSRPGAEAFF
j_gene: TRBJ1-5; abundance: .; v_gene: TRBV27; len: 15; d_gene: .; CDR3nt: TGTGCCAGCAGTTTAAACAGGGAGTGGAATCAGCCCCAGCATTTT; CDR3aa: CASSLNREWNQPQHF
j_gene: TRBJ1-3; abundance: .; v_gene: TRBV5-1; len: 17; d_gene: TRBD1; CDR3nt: TGCGCCAGCAGCTATGGACAGGGCGCCGACTCTGGAAACACCATATATTTT; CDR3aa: CASSYGQGADSGNTIYF
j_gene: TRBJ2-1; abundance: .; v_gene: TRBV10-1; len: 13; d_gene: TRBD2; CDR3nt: TGCGCCAGCAGTGTCGGGGGGTTGGATGAGCAGTTCTTC; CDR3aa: CASSVGGLDEQFF
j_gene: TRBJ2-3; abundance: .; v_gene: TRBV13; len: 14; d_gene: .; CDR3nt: TGTGCCAGCAGCTCCCCTAGCGTCCCAGATACGCAGTATTTT; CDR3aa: CASSSPSVPDTQYF
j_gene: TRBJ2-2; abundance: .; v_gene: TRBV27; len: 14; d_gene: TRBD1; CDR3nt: TGTGCCAGCAGTTGGCAGGGGGCGCCCGGGGAGCTGTTTTTT; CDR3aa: CASSWQGAPGELFF
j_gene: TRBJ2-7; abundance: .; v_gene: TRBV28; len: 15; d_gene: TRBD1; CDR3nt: TGTGCCACTGGCACCCCCAGGACAGGGGGAGGCGAGCAGTACTTC; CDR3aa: CATGTPRTGGGEQYF
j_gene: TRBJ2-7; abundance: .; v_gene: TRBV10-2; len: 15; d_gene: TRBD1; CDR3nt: TGCGCCAGCAGTGAGTCAAGACAGGGGGCTTACGAGCAGTACTTC; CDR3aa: CASSESRQGAYEQYF
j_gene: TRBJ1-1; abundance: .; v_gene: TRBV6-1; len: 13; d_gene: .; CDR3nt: TGTGCCAGCAGCCTGGACTGGAACACTGAAGCTTTCTTT; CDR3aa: CASSLDWNTEAFF
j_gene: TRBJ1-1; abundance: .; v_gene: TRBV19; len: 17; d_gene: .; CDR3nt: TGTGCCAGTAGTATAGATAAATACAGGGAAACCGGCACTGAAGCTTTCTTT; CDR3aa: CASSIDKYRETGTEAFF
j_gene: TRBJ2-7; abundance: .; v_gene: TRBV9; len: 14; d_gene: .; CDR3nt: TGTGCCAGCAGCCCCGTAGACAGCTCCTACGAGCAGTACTTC; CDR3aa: CASSPVDSSYEQYF
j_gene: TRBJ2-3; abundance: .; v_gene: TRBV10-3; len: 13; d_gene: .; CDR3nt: TGTGCCATCAGCCCGGGGCAGTCAGATACGCAGTATTTT; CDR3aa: CAISPGQSDTQYF
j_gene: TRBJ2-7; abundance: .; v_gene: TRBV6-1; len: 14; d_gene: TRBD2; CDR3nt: TGTGCCAGCAGTGAGCGGACTAGCCGAGTCGAGCAGTACTTC; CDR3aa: CASSERTSRVEQYF
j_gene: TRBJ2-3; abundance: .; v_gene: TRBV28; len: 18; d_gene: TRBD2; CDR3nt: TGTGCCAGCAGTTTAAGGCTAGCGGGGCTTACTAGCACAGATACGCAGTATTTT; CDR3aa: CASSLRLAGLTSTDTQYF
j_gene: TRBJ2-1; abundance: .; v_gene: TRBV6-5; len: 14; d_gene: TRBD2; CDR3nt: TGTGCCAGCAGTCCCTGGGCTAGCGGCAATGAGCAGTTCTTC; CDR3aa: CASSPWASGNEQFF
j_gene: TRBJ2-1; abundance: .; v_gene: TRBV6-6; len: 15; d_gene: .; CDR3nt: TGTGCCAGCAGTTACTACGACCCGGTTTACAATGAGCAGTTCTTC; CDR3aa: CASSYYDPVYNEQFF
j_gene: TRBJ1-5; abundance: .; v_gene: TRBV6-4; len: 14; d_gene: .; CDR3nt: TGTGCCAGCAGCCTACCGGGAGGCGGACAGCCCCAGCATTTT; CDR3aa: CASSLPGGGQPQHF
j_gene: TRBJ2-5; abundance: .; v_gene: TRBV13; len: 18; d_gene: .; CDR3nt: TGTGCCAGCAGCTCCCGACTAAACGGGGCCGAAGTCTCTGAGACCCAGTACTTC; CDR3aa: CASSSRLNGAEVSETQYF
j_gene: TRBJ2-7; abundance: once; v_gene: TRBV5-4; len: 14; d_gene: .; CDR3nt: TGTGCCAGCTCGTCACTAGGCTCGGCTATGGAGCAGTACTTC; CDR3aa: CASSSLGSAMEQYF
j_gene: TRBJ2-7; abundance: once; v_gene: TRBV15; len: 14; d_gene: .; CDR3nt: TGTGCCACCAGCAGAGGAGGGGAAGCCTACGAGCAGTACTTC; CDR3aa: CATSRGGEAYEQYF
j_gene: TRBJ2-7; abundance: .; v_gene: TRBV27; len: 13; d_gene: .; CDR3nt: TGTGCCAGCAGTCCCTGGGGCTCCTACGAGCAGTACTTC; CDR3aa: CASSPWGSYEQYF
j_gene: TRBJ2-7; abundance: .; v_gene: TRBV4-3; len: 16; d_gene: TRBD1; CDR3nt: TGCGCCAGCAGCCAAGACATAGGGACAGGGGGCTACGAGCAGTACTTC; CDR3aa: CASSQDIGTGGYEQYF
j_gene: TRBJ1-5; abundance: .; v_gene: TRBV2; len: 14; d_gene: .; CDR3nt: TGTGCCAGCAGTGAAGAGGATAGCAATCAGCCCCAGCATTTT; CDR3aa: CASSEEDSNQPQHF
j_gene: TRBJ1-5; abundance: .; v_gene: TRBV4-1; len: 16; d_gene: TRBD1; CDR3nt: TGCGCCAGCAGCCAACCGGGACAGGGGATGGGTCAGCCCCAGCATTTT; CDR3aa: CASSQPGQGMGQPQHF
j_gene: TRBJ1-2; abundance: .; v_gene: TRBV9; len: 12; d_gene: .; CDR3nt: TGTGCCAGCTGGACAGTTAACTATGGCTACACCTTC; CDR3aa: CASWTVNYGYTF
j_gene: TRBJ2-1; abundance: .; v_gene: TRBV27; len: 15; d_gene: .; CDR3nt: TGTGCCAGCAGTCCGAGGCCCGACAGCTACAATGAGCAGTTCTTC; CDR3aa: CASSPRPDSYNEQFF
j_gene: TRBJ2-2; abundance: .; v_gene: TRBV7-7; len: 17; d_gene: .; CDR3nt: TGTGCTAGCACCCCCTGGAAGGAGGGTGCGAACACCGGGGAGCTGTTTTTT; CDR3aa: CASTPWKEGANTGELFF
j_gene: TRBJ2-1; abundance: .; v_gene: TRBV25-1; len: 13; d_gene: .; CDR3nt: TGTGCCAGCAGTGGCCTCTCCTACAATGAGCAGTTCTTC; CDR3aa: CASSGLSYNEQFF
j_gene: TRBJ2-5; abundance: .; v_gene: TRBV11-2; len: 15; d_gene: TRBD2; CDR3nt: TGTGCCAGCAGCTCTGAATTAGCGGGTTGGGAGACCCAGTACTTC; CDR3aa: CASSSELAGWETQYF
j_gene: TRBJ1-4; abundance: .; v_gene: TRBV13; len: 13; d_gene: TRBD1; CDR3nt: TGTGCCAGCAGGGCAACAGGGGATGAAAAACTGTTTTTT; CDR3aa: CASRATGDEKLFF
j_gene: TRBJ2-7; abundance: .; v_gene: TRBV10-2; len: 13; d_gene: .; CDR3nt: TGCGCCAGCAGTGATGTCGACTCCTACGAGCAGTACTTC; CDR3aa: CASSDVDSYEQYF
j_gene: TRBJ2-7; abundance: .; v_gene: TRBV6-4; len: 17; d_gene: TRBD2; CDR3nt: TGTGCCAGTTACCTTCTAGCGGTCTCTGCAGGATCCTACGAGCAGTACTTC; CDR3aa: CASYLLAVSAGSYEQYF
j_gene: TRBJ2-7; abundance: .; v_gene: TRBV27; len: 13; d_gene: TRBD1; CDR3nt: TGTGCCAGCAGTCTAAAGGACAGGTACGAGCAGTACTTC; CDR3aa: CASSLKDRYEQYF
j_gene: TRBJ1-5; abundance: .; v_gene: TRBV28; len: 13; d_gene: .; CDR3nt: TGTGCCAGCAGCCCGGTAGGCAATCAGCCCCAGCATTTT; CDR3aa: CASSPVGNQPQHF
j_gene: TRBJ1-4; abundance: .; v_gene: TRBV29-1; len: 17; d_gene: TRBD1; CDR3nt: TGCAGCGTTGAGTTGGTCGACAGGGAACCAACTAATGAAAAACTGTTTTTT; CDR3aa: CSVELVDREPTNEKLFF
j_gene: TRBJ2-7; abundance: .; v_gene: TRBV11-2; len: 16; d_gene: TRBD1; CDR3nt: TGTGCCAGCAGCTTAGTAGCCGGGACAGGGTCCCACGAGCAGTACTTC; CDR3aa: CASSLVAGTGSHEQYF
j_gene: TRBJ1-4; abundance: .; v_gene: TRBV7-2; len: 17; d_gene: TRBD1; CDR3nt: TGTGCCAGCAGCCTGTGGACAGGGGCTCCCTACAATGAAAAACTGTTTTTT; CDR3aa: CASSLWTGAPYNEKLFF
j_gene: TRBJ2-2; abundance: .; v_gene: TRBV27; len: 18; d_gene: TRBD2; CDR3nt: TGTGCCAGCAGTTTCTTCAGCGGGAGGGCCGGAGGGGCCGGGGAGCTGTTTTTT; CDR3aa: CASSFFSGRAGGAGELFF